This T cell receptor (beta chain) was recovered during a study of PD-L1 blockade in urothelial cancer. The germline CDR1 and CDR2 sequences are GTSNPN and SVGIG (reference sequence). Trimming took 2 bases from V and 0 from J, leaving 14 bases between them. This CDR3 comprises 16 residues. Time point given: peripheral blood 6 weeks after treatment start. Patients had locally advanced or metastatic urothelial carcinoma. Each individual provided 1 to 8 samples (taken pretreatment and on-treatment). Profiling relied on immunoSEQ multiplex PCR, and the TCRdb table lists in-frame clones only, not all of them. The sample shows around 46,000 clones, approximately 90% of them seen only once.

This receptor was obtained from a man between 60 and 75 years old with urothelial cancer. Material: PBMCs, obtained around atezolizumab (anti-PD-L1) treatment. The V call is TRBV30, the J call TRBJ1-3; D perhaps matches TRBD1 (5 bases). In nucleotides, the CDR3 is TGTGCCTGGAGTACATCAGGGAGGCCCTCTGGAAACACCATATATTTT. Its protein product is CAWSTSGRPSGNTIYF.